These 27 T cell receptor beta chains came from one sample sequenced in a study of T cell responses to AZD1222 COVID-19 vaccine (dated by TCRdb to the early 2020s). Library preparation was by the immunoSEQ multiplex PCR assay. The table was pulled from immuneACCESS by TCRdb, which kept in-frame rearrangements only. Such tables lose some clones; where checked, under half of the loss comes from unresolved V genes, and the rest has no known cause. Across this sample there are 180,000 or so clones, with 94% seen only once. The ten top clones hold approximately 0.64% of the sample. The sample's time point label, decoded: baseline before first vaccination. The material sequenced was peripheral blood, taken on day 0 of AZD1222 vaccination. These receptors originate from an adult in good health.

The V gene is TRBV11-2, the J gene TRBJ2-7, with 9 nucleotides matching TRBD1. The CDR3 is made up of 15 amino acids. Germline V gene sequence: CDR1 SGHAT, CDR2 FQNNGV. V lost 4 bases to trimming and J lost 3 bases; unmatched junction nucleotides: 7. In nucleotides, the CDR3 is TGTGCCAGCAGCTCTCACGGGACAGGGAGCTACGAGCAGTACTTC. Residues: CASSSHGTGSYEQYF.

The chain couples TRBV5-1 to TRBJ2-3; D not certain. This CDR3 comprises 17 residues. Trimming stripped 2 bases from V and 2 bases from J, with 18 bases between. CDR1 SGHRS and CDR2 YFSETQ come from the germline V gene. The CDR3 nucleotides are TGCGCCAGCAGCTTCTCAATCTCCACCCAAGTCACAGATACGCAGTATTTT. Amino acid sequence: CASSFSISTQVTDTQYF.

This sequence joins TRBV10-3 and TRBJ1-5, with D unclear. Trimming took off 8 bases at V and 3 bases at J, with 11 bases between the two ends. The CDR3 consists of 13 residues. In germline, CDR1 is ENHRY, CDR2 SYGVKD. CDR3 DNA sequence: TGTGCCATCGGGGAGGACCTCAATCAGCCCCAGCATTTT. This codes for CAIGEDLNQPQHF.

The rearrangement joins TRBV28 to TRBJ1-2; D might be TRBD1 (6 bases). The CDR3 sequence is 15 residues long. Looked up from germline, CDR1 is MDHEN and CDR2 is SYDVKM. Trimming shortened V by 1 base and J by 7 bases, and 16 bases separated the two germline ends. CDR3 sequence (DNA): TGTGCCAGCAGTTTATTGAGTCAGGGGAGGAGTGGCTACACCTTC. Protein product: CASSLLSQGRSGYTF.

The rearrangement uses TRBV30 and TRBJ1-2, with 9 nucleotides matching TRBD1. The CDR3 covers 15 residues. V lost 3 bases and J lost 5; bases outside the gene matches: 10. The germline V gene encodes CDR1 GTSNPN and CDR2 SVGIG (reference sequence). The CDR3 bases are TGTGCCTGGAGCGGGGGGACAGGGAGAGGGTATGGCTACACCTTC. It is translated as CAWSGGTGRGYGYTF.

The chain has TRBV2 and TRBJ1-2; no reliable D call. The CDR3 loop spans 14 amino acids. V lost 2 bases and J lost 2, with 9 bases in between. The germline CDR1 and CDR2 sequences are SNHLY and FYNNEI. The CDR3 sequence is CASSESGTNYGYTF. CDR3 nucleotides: TGTGCCAGCAGTGAATCGGGCACAAACTATGGCTACACCTTC. The full variable domain, with the rest looked up from reference TRBV2 and TRBJ1-2, is EPEVTQTPSHQVTQMGQEVILRCVPISNHLYFYWYRQILGQKVEFLVSFYNNEISEKSEIFDDQFSVERPDGSNFTLKIRSTKLEDSAMYFCASSESGTNYGYTFGSGTRLTVV.

J is TRBJ1-1 and V is TRBV5-1; D gene ambiguous. CDR3 size: 17 residues. Trimming stripped 0 bases from V and 1 base from J, with 16 bases between. Germline values: CDR1 SGHRS, CDR2 YFSETQ. This chain's CDR3 is CASSLARFGFGNTEAFF. DNA for the CDR3: TGCGCCAGCAGCTTGGCCCGTTTTGGATTCGGGAACACTGAAGCTTTCTTT.

The V gene is TRBV13, the J gene TRBJ1-5; D remains unclear. The V gene's germline CDR1 is PRHDT and CDR2 FYEKMQ (reference sequence). The length of the CDR3 is 13 residues. Trimming pared 1 base from V and 2 bases from J, leaving 3 bases between. For the CDR3, the DNA is TGTGCCAGCAGCTTAGACGGCAATCAGCCCCAGCATTTT. Amino acids: CASSLDGNQPQHF.

V usage is TRBV12-5 and J usage is TRBJ2-7, with a possible D match to TRBD2 (7 bases). CDR1 and CDR2 from the germline V gene are LGHNT and FRNRAP. The CDR3 runs 15 residues. The ends were cut back, 3 bases at V and 6 bases at J, with 18 bases in the middle. DNA for the CDR3: TGTGCTAGTGGTTTAAGGGAGGGGGTATTCTCCGAGCAGTACTTC. Amino acids: CASGLREGVFSEQYF.

This clone was seen a few times. The chain employs TRBV2 and TRBJ2-7; 7 bases are a match to TRBD2. V dropped 8 bases and J dropped 0; count of bases not matched to a gene: 4. This CDR3 is built from 13 residues. Germline V gene data show CDR1 as SNHLY and CDR2 as FYNNEI. As DNA, the CDR3 is TGTGCCAGCGGGAGGGGAAGCTCCTACGAGCAGTACTTC. It codes for CASGRGSSYEQYF.

The sample holds a few counts of this clone. V is TRBV12-3 or TRBV12-4 and J is TRBJ2-3; TRBD2 matches at 7 bases. J lost 6 bases, V lost 3 bases, and 3 bases had no gene match. The CDR3 length is 13 residues. The CDR3 here is CASSLRERDTQYF. CDR3 sequence (DNA): TGTGCCAGCAGTTTGCGGGAGCGGGATACGCAGTATTTT.

Comments on this clone: At one boundary the junction diverges from the germline segment, which might be a read error. V usage is TRBV10-2 and J usage is TRBJ2-1, with 15 bases that match TRBD2. Germline CDR1 and CDR2: WSHSY and SAAADI. This CDR3 region has 15 residues. CDR3 residues: CASNEGLAGGGEQFF. CDR3 DNA sequence: TGCGCCAGCAATGAGGGACTAGCGGGAGGCGGAGAGCAGTTCTTC.

V usage is TRBV19 and J usage is TRBJ2-7; 9 bases agree with TRBD1. Unmatched junction bases numbered 6, after V lost 10 bases and J lost 5 bases. This CDR3 has 12 residues. The germline V gene has CDR1 LNHDA and CDR2 SQIVND (reference sequence). The CDR3 nucleotides are TGTGCCACACAGGGGGCTATCCACGAGCAGTACTTC. This encodes CATQGAIHEQYF.

The chain carries TRBV5-5 and TRBJ1-1; D gene unclear. Germline CDR1 reads SGHKS; CDR2 reads YYEKEE (reference sequence). The V gene lost 2 bases and the J gene lost 10 bases, with 9 bases spanning the gap. The length of the CDR3 is 11 residues. The CDR3 coding sequence is TGTGCCAGCAGCTTTAGGGAGAGAGCTTTCTTT. Amino acid sequence: CASSFRERAFF.

The chain couples TRBV7-3 to TRBJ2-3; D uncertain. This CDR3 comprises 15 residues. The germline V gene has CDR1 SGHTA and CDR2 FQGTGA. The V end lost 5 bases, the J end lost 0 bases, and 12 bases lay between the germline ends. The CDR3 DNA reads as TGTGCCAGCAGCCCCCTGGGCCAAAGCACAGATACGCAGTATTTT. As protein: CASSPLGQSTDTQYF.

J is TRBJ1-2 and V is TRBV7-2; weak D call: TRBD1 (5 bases). The CDR3 covers 15 residues. V was trimmed by 0 bases and J by 6 bases, leaving 14 bases between them. The germline CDR1 and CDR2 sequences are SGHTA and FQGNSA. CDR3 amino acids: CASSLAVRVGDGYTF. In DNA form, the CDR3 reads TGTGCCAGCAGCTTAGCTGTCAGGGTAGGGGATGGCTACACCTTC.

This chain joins TRBV7-8 and TRBJ2-7; TRBD2 is a possible D gene (5 bases). Germline CDR1 and CDR2: SGHVS and FQNEAQ. The V and J ends lost 3 bases and 5 bases respectively, with 8 bases between them. This CDR3 has 12 residues. CDR3 in amino acids: CASSFRGNEQYF. Written as DNA, the CDR3 is TGTGCCAGCAGCTTTAGAGGGAACGAGCAGTACTTC.

For this clone: Other DNA sequences from this sample encode an identical CDR3 as well. The rearrangement joins TRBV28 to TRBJ1-3, with no clear D. There are 11 residues in the CDR3. Trimming took 6 bases from V and 4 from J, leaving 4 bases between them. Per germline, CDR1 MDHEN and CDR2 SYDVKM. CDR3 nucleotides: TGTGCCAGCAGCCCGGGAAACACCATATATTTT. This translates into CASSPGNTIYF.

The V call is TRBV6-5, the J call TRBJ1-1; D not certain. Trimming removed 7 bases at V and 5 bases at J, with 11 bases between. This CDR3 is built from 12 residues. The V gene's germline CDR1 is MNHEY and CDR2 SVGAGI. CDR3 nucleotides: TGTGCCAGCACCAACCGTGGAACTGAAGCTTTCTTT. Its translation is CASTNRGTEAFF.

CDR3 amino acids: CASSPTSERYNEQFF. The CDR3 DNA follows: TGTGCCAGCAGCCCGACTAGCGAGAGATACAATGAGCAGTTCTTC. The chain combines TRBV3-1 (or the pseudogene TRBV3-2) with TRBJ2-1, with 8 bases fitting TRBD2. Trimming cost V 4 bases and J 4 bases; bases outside gene matches: 6. Germline V CDR1 and CDR2: LGHDT, YNNKEL (reference sequence). The length of the CDR3 is 15 residues.

In its sample, this clone was seen once. This chain links TRBV18 with TRBJ1-2; D uncertain. The germline V gene has CDR1 KGHSH and CDR2 LQKENI. This CDR3 has 12 amino acids. V gave up 6 bases and J gave up 4 bases, with 9 bases separating them. CDR3 protein: CASSPDSYGYTF. CDR3 nucleotides: TGTGCCAGCTCCCCAGACTCCTATGGCTACACCTTC. The variable domain in full, completed from reference TRBV18 and TRBJ1-2, reads NAGVMQNPRHLVRRRGQEARLRCSPMKGHSHVYWYRQLPEEGLKFMVYLQKENIIDESGMPKERFSAEFPKEGPSILRIQQVVRGDSAAYFCASSPDSYGYTFGSGTRLTVV.

The chain combines TRBV7-8 with TRBJ1-2; D is unresolved. The CDR3 totals 16 residues. Germline values: CDR1 SGHVS, CDR2 FQNEAQ. The V and J ends lost 4 bases and 8 bases respectively, with 23 bases between them. For the CDR3, the DNA is TGTGCCAGCAGCTCAATCCCGGACGGACCGTCGAAGGGCTACACCTTC. The encoded protein is CASSSIPDGPSKGYTF.

V usage is TRBV21-1 and J usage is TRBJ1-1. TRBV21-1 is assigned pseudogene status. The CDR3 spans 15 residues. CDR3 protein: CASSKQEGLGFEAFF. As DNA, the CDR3 is TGTGCCAGCAGCAAACAGGAGGGCTTGGGATTTGAAGCTTTCTTT.

CDR3 sequence (DNA): TGTGCCAGCAGCTTAGGTATGGACGGGGAGCCCCAGCATTTT. This gives the protein CASSLGMDGEPQHF. The J gene is TRBJ1-5, the V gene TRBV7-9; no definite D call. The CDR3 loop spans 14 amino acids. V lost 1 base and J lost 8, with 12 bases in between. Germline loops: CDR1 SEHNR, CDR2 FQNEAQ (reference sequence).

The gene calls are TRBV18 and TRBJ2-1; D gene ambiguous. CDR3 length: 16 amino acids. Germline CDR1 reads KGHSH; CDR2 reads LQKENI. The V gene lost 6 bases and the J gene lost 3 bases, with 18 bases spanning the gap. The CDR3 DNA reads as TGTGCCAGCTCGCCGAACATGGGATTGTTCTACAATGAGCAGTTCTTC. This translates into CASSPNMGLFYNEQFF.

The V call is TRBV5-4, the J call TRBJ2-1; D may be TRBD1 (6 bases). The germline V gene encodes CDR1 SGHNT and CDR2 YYREEE (reference sequence). CDR3 length: 17 residues. The V end lost 3 bases, the J end lost 9 bases, and 25 bases lay between the germline ends. This CDR3 reads CASSYSGTPEPDSEQFF. The CDR3 DNA is TGTGCCAGCAGCTACTCCGGGACACCGGAACCTGACAGTGAGCAGTTCTTC. Filled out from reference TRBV5-4 and TRBJ2-1, the complete variable domain reads ETGVTQSPTHLIKTRGQQVTLRCSSQSGHNTVSWYQQALGQGPQFIFQYYREEENGRGNFPPRFSGLQFPNYSSELNVNALELDDSALYLCASSYSGTPEPDSEQFFGPGTRLTVL.

The chain uses TRBV29-1 and TRBJ1-2, with TRBD1 as a possible D gene (5 bases). V was pared by 4 bases and J by 0 bases, with 9 bases between. The CDR3 has 13 residues. Germline V gene sequence: CDR1 SQVTM, CDR2 ANQGSEA. CDR3 residues: CSVVGGANYGYTF. The CDR3 bases are TGCAGCGTTGTGGGGGGTGCTAACTATGGCTACACCTTC. The variable domain in full, with the rest retrieved from reference TRBV29-1 and TRBJ1-2, is SAVISQKPSRDICQRGTSLTIQCQVDSQVTMMFWYRQQPGQSLTLIATANQGSEATYESGFVIDKFPISRPNLTFSTLTVSNMSPEDSSIYLCSVVGGANYGYTFGSGTRLTVV.